The clone carrying this T cell receptor (beta chain) was detected only once. As yet, its antigen is unknown. TCRdb's copy holds only in-frame clones and misses some; the assay was immunoSEQ multiplex PCR. Among approximately 32,000 clones listed, over 85% were seen once. This sample stems from a study of OX40 agonist ivuxolimab in advanced cancers. Study-level information: Enrollees could have had prior anti-PD-1, anti-PD-L1 or anti-CTLA-4 therapy, which more than 30% had received. Study observations and caveats: Fewer expanded clones were found on average in CD4+ than in CD8+ T cells. By week 6 at 0.1 to 3.0 mg/kg, blood CD4+ and CD8+ T cells had expanded clonally.

The CDR3 totals 13 residues. With 2 bases removed from V and 8 bases from J, the gap between germline ends came to 13 bases. The germline gives CDR1 SQVTM, CDR2 ANQGSEA. Autoimmune disease history or systemic immunosuppression disqualified patients. The input for sequencing was CD4+ or CD8+ T cells sorted from blood, taken in a trial of the OX40 agonist ivuxolimab. The genes are TRBV29-1 and TRBJ2-1; D is uncertain. This clonotype was obtained from an adult with an advanced solid tumor such as melanoma, head and neck, liver or kidney cancer. DNA for the CDR3: TGCAGCGTTGAAAAAGGCTCATGGGATGAGCAGTTCTTC. Residues: CSVEKGSWDEQFF.